This entry lists 4 T cell receptor beta chains sequenced from one sample in a study of T cell responses to AZD1222 COVID-19 vaccine. Sequencing was performed with immunoSEQ multiplex PCR; in TCRdb, only in-frame clones are kept and a portion is missing. Among around 180,000 clones, about 87% were seen once, and the ten largest hold 2.5% to 3%. The sequenced sample was peripheral blood, obtained on day 0 of MenACWY control vaccination. Receptors originate from an adult in good health.

The J gene is TRBJ2-1, the V gene TRBV7-8, with D possibly being TRBD1 (6 bases). The V end was cut by 4 bases, the J end by 9 bases, with 16 bases between. This CDR3 region has 14 residues. Germline V lookup: CDR1 SGHVS, CDR2 FQNEAQ. In nucleotides, the CDR3 is TGTGCCAGCAGCTCCCGGGACACCTTAAGTGAGCAGTTCTTC. This translates into CASSSRDTLSEQFF.

V gene TRBV2 combines with J gene TRBJ2-1; 7 bases map to TRBD2. With V trimmed by 7 bases and J by 5 bases, 5 bases remained unmatched. The CDR3 runs to 13 residues. The V gene's germline CDR1 is SNHLY and CDR2 FYNNEI. As DNA, the CDR3 is TGTGCCAGCATGGGGGGGGACGACAATGAGCAGTTCTTC. It specifies CASMGGDDNEQFF.

The genes are TRBV7-9 and TRBJ2-1; D is unresolved. V lost 4 bases, J lost 6 bases, and 22 bases lay in between. Looked up from germline, CDR1 is SEHNR and CDR2 is FQNEAQ (reference sequence). The CDR3 sequence is 17 residues long. DNA for the CDR3: TGTGCCAGCAGCTCCCCTCCCCGGCCCTCTAATCGCAATGAGCAGTTCTTC. It is translated as CASSSPPRPSNRNEQFF.

The rearrangement uses TRBV7-9 and TRBJ2-7; 7 positions match TRBD1. This CDR3 is 15 amino acids long. J gave up 5 bases and V 2 bases, and 9 bases lay outside the gene matches. Germline V lookup: CDR1 SEHNR, CDR2 FQNEAQ (reference sequence). CDR3 in amino acids: CASSLLTGVAHEQYF. The DNA of the CDR3 is TGTGCCAGCAGCTTACTAACAGGGGTAGCGCACGAGCAGTACTTC.